These 15 T cell receptor beta chains came from one sample sequenced in a study of T-cell memory formation after mild COVID-19. Each CDR3 protein is one row after TCRdb ran MiXCR on the 5' RACE reads. The repertoire holds some 490,000 distinct CDR3 sequences, with about 20% as singletons. The sequenced sample was PBMCs or a T cell subset sorted from them (not recorded which). The receptors derive from an adult woman who had mild COVID-19 (a few samples of this study predate the infection). Cell type and time point are not known.

This rearrangement joins TRBV9 to TRBJ1-3; TRBD1 is a possible D gene (6 bases). Between the trimmed V and J ends, which lost 3 bases and 3 bases, there was a span of 19 bases. Germline V gene sequence: CDR1 SGDLS, CDR2 YYNGEE. There are 17 residues in the CDR3. In nucleotides, the CDR3 is TGTGCCAGCAGCGAAACCCAGGGGACTGAGATTGGAAACACCATATATTTT. This sequence encodes CASSETQGTEIGNTIYF.

The table lists this clonotype with a few counts. CDR3 sequence: CAWSVDRSGGSKNIQYF. For the CDR3, the DNA is TGTGCCTGGAGTGTAGATCGGAGCGGGGGCTCCAAAAACATTCAGTACTTC. The V call is TRBV30, the J call TRBJ2-4; 8 nucleotides match TRBD2. This CDR3 has 17 residues. CDR1 is GTSNPN and CDR2 is SVGIG in the germline V gene (reference sequence). Trimming cost V 0 bases and J 2 bases; bases outside gene matches: 9. Full variable domain (remainder filled in from reference TRBV30 and TRBJ2-4): SQTIHQWPATLVQPVGSPLSLECTVEGTSNPNLYWYRQAAGRGLQLLFYSVGIGQISSEVPQNLSASRPQDRQFILSSKKLLLSDSGFYLCAWSVDRSGGSKNIQYFGAGTRLSVL.

V usage is TRBV4-2 and J usage is TRBJ2-2, with no clear D. There are 13 residues in the CDR3. Germline V gene data show CDR1 as LGHNA and CDR2 as YNFKEQ. The V gene lost 5 bases and the J gene lost 6 bases, with 10 bases spanning the gap. The CDR3, as DNA: TGTGCCAGCAGCGTACTAATGGCCGGGGAGCTGTTTTTT. It specifies CASSVLMAGELFF.

This chain joins TRBV4-3 and TRBJ2-2; tentatively, D is TRBD2 (5 bases). This CDR3 is 18 amino acids long. V was pared by 0 bases and J by 0 bases, with 14 bases between. Germline CDR1 reads LGHNA; CDR2 reads YSLEER. The CDR3 here is CASSQDLIATSNTGELFF. As DNA, the CDR3 is TGCGCCAGCAGCCAAGATCTAATAGCGACCTCGAACACCGGGGAGCTGTTTTTT.

A few counts support this clonotype. The V call is TRBV19, the J call TRBJ1-1, with D perhaps TRBD1 (5 bases). Deletions cut 7 bases from V and 4 bases from J, with 16 bases between. Germline V gene data show CDR1 as LNHDA and CDR2 as SQIVND (reference sequence). The CDR3 extends over 14 amino acids. The CDR3 is CASMTEGAPTEAFF. The CDR3 DNA sequence: TGTGCCAGTATGACAGAGGGTGCTCCCACTGAAGCTTTCTTT.

This clonotype appeared a few times. The V call is TRBV7-3, the J call TRBJ2-3; D may be TRBD2 (6 bases). The CDR3 extends over 17 amino acids. Trimming removed 0 bases at V and 0 bases at J, with 13 bases between. Germline V CDR1 and CDR2: SGHTA, FQGTGA. CDR3 DNA: TGTGCCAGCAGCTTAACTTCTGGAGGGTCTAGCACAGATACGCAGTATTTT. Protein: CASSLTSGGSSTDTQYF.

This clonotype was recorded a few times. The chain recombines TRBV3-1 with TRBJ2-1; D possibly uses TRBD1 or TRBD2 (5 bases each). CDR1 LGHDT and CDR2 YNNKEL come from the germline V gene (reference sequence). This CDR3 has 15 amino acids. Trimming stripped 3 bases from V and 4 bases from J, with 13 bases between. CDR3 bases: TGTGCCAGCAGCCACGATGGTTGGGGGTACAATGAGCAGTTCTTC. This gives the protein CASSHDGWGYNEQFF.

This chain connects TRBV7-2 to TRBJ2-1, with TRBD1 identical over 8 bases. Germline lookup yields CDR1 SGHTA and CDR2 FQGNSA. The CDR3 extends over 15 amino acids. V shed 4 bases and J 5 bases; nucleotides not matched to a gene: 7. This CDR3 reads CASSSLRQGNNEQFF. The CDR3 nucleotides are TGTGCCAGCAGCTCCCTCCGACAGGGGAACAATGAGCAGTTCTTC.

The chain is built from TRBV7-2 and TRBJ1-2; D remains unclear. Trimming pared 2 bases from V and 5 bases from J, leaving 12 bases between. The CDR3 totals 14 residues. Germline lookup yields CDR1 SGHTA and CDR2 FQGNSA. The CDR3 sequence is CASSLTEGWYGYTF. CDR3 nucleotides: TGTGCCAGCAGCTTAACGGAGGGCTGGTATGGCTACACCTTC.

A few counts support this clonotype. The chain joins TRBV7-9 to TRBJ2-7, with 8 bases aligning to TRBD2. The V gene's germline CDR1 is SEHNR and CDR2 FQNEAQ (reference sequence). The CDR3 spans 13 residues. Germline trimming cut 5 bases from V and 7 bases from J; bases unmatched to any gene: 7. CDR3 amino acids: CASSPPIAGEQYF. CDR3 nucleotide sequence: TGTGCCAGCAGCCCACCTATAGCGGGGGAGCAGTACTTC.

The J gene is TRBJ2-3, the V gene TRBV3-1; D possibly matches TRBD1 or TRBD2 (5 bases each). V was trimmed by 3 bases and J by 4 bases, leaving 11 bases between them. There are 14 residues in the CDR3. The germline CDR1 and CDR2 sequences are LGHDT and YNNKEL (reference sequence). The CDR3 DNA is TGTGCCAGCAGCCAGGGACGGATCCCAGATACGCAGTATTTT. It encodes CASSQGRIPDTQYF.

The chain is built from TRBV7-6 and TRBJ2-6, with unresolved D. Trimming removed 0 bases at V and 3 bases at J, with 9 bases between. This CDR3 contains 16 residues. From germline, CDR1 is SGHVS and CDR2 FNYEAQ. In DNA form, the CDR3 reads TGTGCCAGCAGCTTAGCGAAGGGTGGTGGGGCCAACGTCCTGACTTTC. This sequence encodes CASSLAKGGGANVLTF.

About this clonotype: The missing conserved phenylalanine or tryptophan at the end of this CDR3 makes a read error likely. Because the CDR3's place on the DNA is in doubt, the DNA is left out and the CDR3 is given as listed by TCRdb. The V call is TRBV6-5, the J call TRBJ1-1. The CDR3 is 13 residues long, ends included. Germline CDR1 MNHEY, CDR2 SVGAGI. CDR3 sequence reads: CASSYLGDPGLSR.

This clonotype was found a few times. The chain has TRBV15 and TRBJ2-3; D is possibly TRBD1 or TRBD2 (5 bases each). The CDR3 consists of 16 residues. Trimming left V 0 bases short and J 6 bases short, with 16 bases between. CDR1 LNHNV and CDR2 YYDKDF come from the germline V gene (reference sequence). The CDR3 sequence is CATSRDSKRGTDTQYF. As DNA, the CDR3 is TGTGCCACCAGCAGAGATTCGAAGAGGGGTACGGATACGCAGTATTTT.

There are many counts of this clonotype. The chain combines TRBV4-1 with TRBJ2-1; 8 bases align to TRBD1. The CDR3 has 15 residues. From germline, CDR1 is MGHRA and CDR2 YSYEKL. J gave up 6 bases and V 1 base, and 5 bases lay outside the gene matches. CDR3 sequence (DNA): TGCGCCAGCAGCCAAGGGGACAGGTGGCTCAATGAGCAGTTCTTC. Encoded protein: CASSQGDRWLNEQFF.